A single sample gave rise to the 10 T cell receptor beta chains below, sequenced in a study of shared clonotypes between healthy human individuals. Using immunoSEQ multiplex PCR, the repertoire was profiled, and TCRdb retains in-frame clones only, with some absent. The sample records 95,000 to 120,000 clones, 55% to 70% being singletons. The sample taken for sequencing was memory CD8+ T cells sorted from blood. Subset: CD45RO+ cells pooled with CCR7-negative TemRA cells. These receptors were taken from a woman aged 25 to 39 in good health.

The CDR3 loop reads CASSLAVGTTDTQYF. The CDR3 bases are TGTGCCAGCTCTCTAGCCGTCGGGACCACAGATACGCAGTATTTT. J is TRBJ2-3 and V is TRBV18; D possibly matches TRBD1 or TRBD2 (5 bases each). CDR1 and CDR2 (germline): KGHSH, LQKENI. This CDR3 has 15 amino acids. Trimming took 6 bases from V and 2 from J, leaving 15 bases between them.

The gene calls are TRBV5-1 and TRBJ2-3, with 8 bases fitting TRBD2. This CDR3 comprises 17 residues. Germline V lookup: CDR1 SGHRS, CDR2 YFSETQ. With 2 bases clipped from V and 6 bases from J, the junction kept 14 bases outside the gene matches. This chain's CDR3 is CASSLSLAVPIRDTQYF. In DNA, the CDR3 is TGCGCCAGCAGCTTATCACTAGCGGTTCCCATCAGGGATACGCAGTATTTT.

The rearrangement joins TRBV7-2 to TRBJ2-3; D uncertain. V lost 4 bases and J lost 0, with 14 bases in between. The CDR3 length is 16 residues. From germline, CDR1 is SGHTA and CDR2 FQGNSA. The CDR3 nucleotides read TGTGCCAGCAGCTCCCGGGTCCCCGTCAGCACAGATACGCAGTATTTT. It codes for CASSSRVPVSTDTQYF.

Comments on this clone: This likely came from a read error, as a far larger clone is one base away. The CDR3 carries no conserved terminal phenylalanine or tryptophan, so it likely arises from a read error. The J gene is TRBJ1-2, the V gene TRBV7-8; D not certain. With 1 base removed from V and 4 bases from J, the gap between germline ends came to 10 bases. There are 14 residues in the CDR3. The germline V gene has CDR1 SGHVS and CDR2 FQNEAQ. CDR3 in DNA: TGTGCCAGCAGCTTAGGTTCAGCCGGCTATGGCTACACCTCC. Translating gives CASSLGSAGYGYTS.

This chain links TRBV13 with TRBJ2-7; D may correspond to TRBD1 or TRBD2 (5 bases each). The CDR3 has 15 amino acids. The V end was cut by 3 bases, the J end by 2 bases, with 14 bases between. Germline V gene data show CDR1 as PRHDT and CDR2 as FYEKMQ (reference sequence). The CDR3 loop reads CASSLFEGPTYEQYF. The CDR3 bases are TGTGCCAGCAGCTTGTTCGAGGGGCCCACCTACGAGCAGTACTTC.

This chain uses TRBV28 with TRBJ1-1; D remains ambiguous. Germline V lookup: CDR1 MDHEN, CDR2 SYDVKM. V lost 4 bases to trimming and J lost 0 bases, with 12 bases between them. The CDR3 extends over 15 amino acids. The chain's CDR3 is CASSSHLFVNTEAFF. For the CDR3, the DNA is TGTGCCAGCAGTTCCCACCTCTTTGTGAACACTGAAGCTTTCTTT. Variable domain in full (rest from reference TRBV28 and TRBJ1-1): DVKVTQSSRYLVKRTGEKVFLECVQDMDHENMFWYRQDPGLGLRLIYFSYDVKMKEKGDIPEGYSVSREKKERFSLILESASTNQTSMYLCASSSHLFVNTEAFFGQGTRLTVV.

The chain is built from TRBV28 and TRBJ2-2; tentatively, D is TRBD1 (5 bases). Germline V gene lookup returns CDR1 MDHEN and CDR2 SYDVKM. The CDR3 consists of 13 residues. Trimming pared 6 bases from V and 9 bases from J, leaving 14 bases between. Here the CDR3 DNA reads TGTGCCAGCAGCCCGCAGGGCGACAGGGAGCTGTTTTTT. This sequence encodes CASSPQGDRELFF.

CDR3 region: CATSSHGLAGVGLHNEQFF. Here the CDR3 DNA reads TGTGCCACCAGTAGTCATGGACTAGCGGGAGTCGGGCTTCACAATGAGCAGTTCTTC. The J gene is TRBJ2-1, the V gene TRBV19, with 13 bases that match TRBD2. CDR3 length: 19 residues. V lost 10 bases and J lost 5; bases outside the gene matches: 20. Germline CDR1 and CDR2: LNHDA and SQIVND (reference sequence).

CDR3 coding DNA: TGTGCCAGCAGCCCCAAAGGTACCGGACAGGACTACGAGCAGTACTTC. This encodes CASSPKGTGQDYEQYF. The chain employs TRBV21-1 and TRBJ2-7; the table gives TRBD1 as D, unverified against the DNA. TRBV21-1 counts as a pseudogene. The length of the CDR3 is 16 residues.

The CDR3 nucleotides are TGTGCCAGCAGTGATCCCTGGCAGAACACTGAAGCTTTCTTT. Its translation: CASSDPWQNTEAFF. This chain links TRBV6-1 with TRBJ1-1; no reliable D call. Germline V lookup: CDR1 MNHNS, CDR2 SASEGT. Trimming stripped 3 bases from V and 1 base from J, with 9 bases between. The CDR3 covers 14 residues.